This TCR beta chain is drawn from a study of T cells in Graves' hyperthyroidism and ophthalmopathy. The study's findings and limits: Before onset, ophthalmopathy was predicted by the model a median 6.5 months earlier. Using 13 V-J features, a model discriminated ophthalmopathy from stable hyperthyroidism.

This clonotype was recorded at least ten times. Antigen specificity is unknown. Amplification of TCR beta CDR3 regions was performed using RNA transcripts as template. The HTBI primer set drove a first-round RT-PCR of the TCR CDR3. Using its own MiXCR run on the multiplex PCR reads, TCRdb lists one record per CDR3 protein. The sample records fewer than 450,000 distinct CDR3 sequences, roughly 13% being singletons. Trimming cost V 3 bases and J 7 bases, with 15 bases left between them. The CDR3 has 14 amino acids. CDR1 KGHSH and CDR2 LQKENI come from the germline V gene. The rearrangement links TRBV18 to TRBJ2-5; a possible D gene is TRBD2 (5 bases). The TCR originated in a man over 45 with Graves' ophthalmopathy. Material: blood. The CDR3: CASSPGADGGTQYF. The CDR3, as DNA: TGTGCCAGCTCACCGGGAGCCGACGGAGGGACCCAGTACTTC.